This TCR beta chain was found in a study of cytomegalovirus exposure and HLA in healthy donors. The PCR used 60 Vbeta and 13 Jbeta primers. Data came from immunoSEQ multiplex PCR; TCRdb stores just in-frame clones and leaves some out. The table has about 150,000 clones, approximately 83% seen once. Concerning this clone itself: Its antigen is currently unknown.

Findings and limits, study-wide: Some V segments could not be told apart, so they were left out, TRBV6-2 and TRBV6-3 among them. The availability of immune exposure information extended only to CMV serostatus. Most TCR beta V segments were productive about 90% or about 30% of the time in an earlier analysis. The study found most TCR sequences rare, yet found some public TCRs in many donors.

The germline V and J ends were trimmed by 4 bases and 1 base, with 9 bases remaining between them. Germline V gene lookup returns CDR1 SNHLY and CDR2 FYNNEI. This CDR3 is built from 14 residues. Sequenced material: PBMCs. The receptor comes from a boy aged 2 to 10 in good health and CMV-seronegative. The chain has TRBV2 and TRBJ2-3; D gene uncertain. The CDR3 reads CASSASKRTDTQYF. In nucleotides, the CDR3 is TGTGCCAGCAGTGCGTCCAAGCGCACAGATACGCAGTATTTT.